The 9 T cell receptor beta chains listed next were all sequenced from one sample in a study of shared clonotypes between healthy human individuals. Measured with immunoSEQ multiplex PCR; TCRdb has only the in-frame clones, and not every one. The sample has around 480,000 clones; about 80% are singletons. Sequenced input: PBMCs. The source is a middle-aged woman in good health. Some clones in this sample may be carry-over from other donors' samples.

This clone was seen more than once but under ten times. Other nucleotide sequences in the sample specify the same CDR3. V usage is TRBV9 and J usage is TRBJ1-1, with a tentative D call TRBD1 (6 bases). Germline V lookup: CDR1 SGDLS, CDR2 YYNGEE. V lost 0 bases and J lost 0, with 9 bases in between. The length of the CDR3 is 15 residues. Here the CDR3 DNA reads TGTGCCAGCAGCGTAGGGGGGGCGGTGAACACTGAAGCTTTCTTT. Translated: CASSVGGAVNTEAFF.

V usage is TRBV9 and J usage is TRBJ2-5, with D possibly being TRBD1 or TRBD2 (5 bases each). Germline CDR1 and CDR2: SGDLS and YYNGEE. The CDR3 consists of 19 residues. Trimming took off 4 bases at V and 1 base at J, with 26 bases between the two ends. The CDR3 nucleotides read TGTGCCAGCAGCCCCCACATTGGGGGAGCTGTTTCACTCCAAGAGACCCAGTACTTC. Protein sequence: CASSPHIGGAVSLQETQYF.

The V gene is TRBV6-6, the J gene TRBJ2-7; D remains unclear. The germline CDR1 and CDR2 sequences are MNHNY and SVGAGI (reference sequence). V was trimmed by 0 bases and J by 7 bases, leaving 10 bases between them. The CDR3 is made up of 13 amino acids. The CDR3 DNA reads as TGTGCCAGCAGTTACTCGAACGGTGGGGAGCAGTACTTC. Its protein product is CASSYSNGGEQYF.

The rearrangement joins TRBV27 to TRBJ1-5, with 8 bases fitting TRBD1. The CDR3 loop spans 15 amino acids. Germline values: CDR1 MNHEY, CDR2 SMNVEV (reference sequence). V shed 1 base, J shed 5 bases, and the junction held 4 bases outside the gene matches. CDR3 loop: CASSLLGQGYQPQHF. The CDR3 DNA reads as TGTGCCAGCAGTTTATTAGGACAGGGATATCAGCCCCAGCATTTT.

The chain employs TRBV5-6 and TRBJ2-6; D is ambiguous. This CDR3 contains 16 residues. CDR1 is SGHDT, CDR2 YYEEEE, per germline. Between the trimmed V and J ends, which lost 0 bases and 4 bases, there was a span of 11 bases. The CDR3 loop reads CASSLDLASGANVLTF. Written as DNA, the CDR3 is TGTGCCAGCAGCTTGGATTTAGCTTCCGGGGCCAACGTCCTGACTTTC.

The J gene is TRBJ2-5, the V gene TRBV2; 7 bases agree with TRBD1. This CDR3 spans 13 amino acids. J lost 1 base, V lost 9 bases, and 5 bases had no gene match. CDR1 is SNHLY, CDR2 FYNNEI, per germline. CDR3 region: CARGGLVQETQYF. CDR3 sequence (DNA): TGTGCCAGAGGGGGCTTGGTCCAAGAGACCCAGTACTTC.

This clone appeared once. The rearrangement links TRBV28 to TRBJ2-7; a weak D match, TRBD2 (6 bases). Germline lookup yields CDR1 MDHEN and CDR2 SYDVKM. This CDR3 is built from 12 residues. Trimming left V 6 bases short and J 7 bases short, with 13 bases between. CDR3 bases: TGTGCCAGCAGGGGCAGCGCGGGGGAGCAGTACTTC. It codes for CASRGSAGEQYF. Full variable domain (rest looked up from reference TRBV28 and TRBJ2-7): DVKVTQSSRYLVKRTGEKVFLECVQDMDHENMFWYRQDPGLGLRLIYFSYDVKMKEKGDIPEGYSVSREKKERFSLILESASTNQTSMYLCASRGSAGEQYFGPGTRLTVT.

This clone appeared a few times. The CDR3 sequence is CASSGGSGRMAGELFF. As DNA, the CDR3 is TGTGCCAGCAGCGGGGGTAGCGGGAGGATGGCCGGGGAGCTGTTTTTT. The chain carries TRBV11-2 and TRBJ2-2; 10 bases agree with TRBD2. Trimming removed 5 bases from V and 6 bases from J; junction bases left unmatched: 9. The CDR3 runs to 16 residues. Germline loops: CDR1 SGHAT, CDR2 FQNNGV.

The V call is TRBV27, the J call TRBJ1-3, with D possibly matching TRBD1 (6 bases). Germline V CDR1 and CDR2: MNHEY, SMNVEV (reference sequence). Trimming removed 10 bases from V and 4 bases from J, with 14 bases in between. The CDR3 extends over 13 amino acids. Here the CDR3 reads CATNRERGNTIYF. The CDR3 DNA sequence: TGTGCCACCAACAGGGAAAGAGGAAACACCATATATTTT.